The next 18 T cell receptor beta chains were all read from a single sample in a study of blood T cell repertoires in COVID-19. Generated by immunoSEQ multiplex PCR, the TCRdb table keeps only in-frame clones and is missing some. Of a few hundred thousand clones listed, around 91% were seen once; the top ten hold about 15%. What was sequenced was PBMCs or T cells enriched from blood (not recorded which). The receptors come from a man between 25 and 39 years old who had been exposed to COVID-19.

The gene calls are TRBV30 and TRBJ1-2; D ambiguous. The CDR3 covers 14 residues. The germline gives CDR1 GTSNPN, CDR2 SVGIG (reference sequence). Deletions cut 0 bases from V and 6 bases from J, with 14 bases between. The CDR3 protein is CAWSVIGRNHGYTF. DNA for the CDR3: TGTGCCTGGAGTGTAATTGGCAGGAACCATGGCTACACCTTC.

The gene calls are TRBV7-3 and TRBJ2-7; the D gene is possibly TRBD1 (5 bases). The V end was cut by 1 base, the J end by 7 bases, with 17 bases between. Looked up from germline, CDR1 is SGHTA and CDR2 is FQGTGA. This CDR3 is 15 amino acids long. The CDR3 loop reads CASSLNPGKAFEQYF. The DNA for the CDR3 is TGTGCCAGCAGCTTAAATCCAGGGAAAGCGTTTGAGCAGTACTTC.

The CDR3: CSVEGGDRPYEQYF. The CDR3 DNA is TGCAGCGTTGAGGGGGGGGACAGGCCCTACGAGCAGTACTTC. The chain links TRBV29-1 to TRBJ2-7; tentatively, D is TRBD1 (8 bases). Trimming pared 3 bases from V and 2 bases from J, leaving 14 bases between. CDR3 size: 14 residues. The V gene's germline CDR1 is SQVTM and CDR2 ANQGSEA.

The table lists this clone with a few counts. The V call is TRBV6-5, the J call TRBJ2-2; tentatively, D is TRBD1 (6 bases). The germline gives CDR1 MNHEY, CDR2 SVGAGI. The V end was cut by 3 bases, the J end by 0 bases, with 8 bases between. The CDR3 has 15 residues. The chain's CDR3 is CASSYGQPNTGELFF. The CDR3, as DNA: TGTGCCAGCAGTTATGGACAGCCGAACACCGGGGAGCTGTTTTTT.

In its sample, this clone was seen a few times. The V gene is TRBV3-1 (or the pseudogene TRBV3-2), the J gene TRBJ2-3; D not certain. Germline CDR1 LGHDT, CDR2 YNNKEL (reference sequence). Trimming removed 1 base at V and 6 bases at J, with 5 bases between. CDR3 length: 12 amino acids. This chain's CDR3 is CASSQVLDTQYF. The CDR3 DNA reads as TGTGCCAGCAGCCAAGTCCTTGATACGCAGTATTTT.

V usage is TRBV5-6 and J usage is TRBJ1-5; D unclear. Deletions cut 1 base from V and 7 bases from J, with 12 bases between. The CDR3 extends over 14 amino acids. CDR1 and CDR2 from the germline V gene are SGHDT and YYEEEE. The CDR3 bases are TGTGCCAGCAGCTTGTGGGAGGTTGGCCAGCCCCAGCATTTT. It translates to CASSLWEVGQPQHF.

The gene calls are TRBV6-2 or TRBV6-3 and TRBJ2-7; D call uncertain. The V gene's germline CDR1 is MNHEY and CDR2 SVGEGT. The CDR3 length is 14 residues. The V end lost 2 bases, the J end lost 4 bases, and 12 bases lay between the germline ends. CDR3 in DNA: TGTGCCAGCAGTTACAGTCTGAACAATTACGAGCAGTACTTC. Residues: CASSYSLNNYEQYF.

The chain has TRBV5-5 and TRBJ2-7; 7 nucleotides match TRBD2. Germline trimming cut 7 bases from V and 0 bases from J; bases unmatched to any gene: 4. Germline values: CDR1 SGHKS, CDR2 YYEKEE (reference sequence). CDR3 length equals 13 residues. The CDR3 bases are TGTGCCAGCTCCGGGGGGACCTCCTACGAGCAGTACTTC. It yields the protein CASSGGTSYEQYF.

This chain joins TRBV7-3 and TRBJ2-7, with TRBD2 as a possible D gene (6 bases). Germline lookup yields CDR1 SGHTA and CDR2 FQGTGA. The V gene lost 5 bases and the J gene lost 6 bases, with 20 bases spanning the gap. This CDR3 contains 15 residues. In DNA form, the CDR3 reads TGTGCCAGCAGCCCATCCGGCTCCCGGGGAGGCGAGCAGTACTTC. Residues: CASSPSGSRGGEQYF.

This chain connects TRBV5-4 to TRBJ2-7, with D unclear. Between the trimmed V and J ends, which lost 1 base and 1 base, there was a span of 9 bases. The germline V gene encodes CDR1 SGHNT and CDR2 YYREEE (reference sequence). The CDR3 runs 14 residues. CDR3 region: CASSLPGTSYEQYF. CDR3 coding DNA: TGTGCCAGCAGCTTGCCTGGCACATCCTACGAGCAGTACTTC.

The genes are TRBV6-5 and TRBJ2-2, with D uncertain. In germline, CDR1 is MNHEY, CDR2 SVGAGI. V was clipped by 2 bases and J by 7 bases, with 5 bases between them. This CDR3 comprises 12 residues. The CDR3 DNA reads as TGTGCCAGCAGTTACGGAGTCGGGGAGCTGTTTTTT. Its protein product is CASSYGVGELFF.

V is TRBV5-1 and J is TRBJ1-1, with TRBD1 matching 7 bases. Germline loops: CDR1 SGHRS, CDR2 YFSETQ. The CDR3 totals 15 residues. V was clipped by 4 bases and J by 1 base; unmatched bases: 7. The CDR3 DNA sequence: TGCGCCAGCAGCCCCGGGACAGATCCGAACACTGAAGCTTTCTTT. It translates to CASSPGTDPNTEAFF.

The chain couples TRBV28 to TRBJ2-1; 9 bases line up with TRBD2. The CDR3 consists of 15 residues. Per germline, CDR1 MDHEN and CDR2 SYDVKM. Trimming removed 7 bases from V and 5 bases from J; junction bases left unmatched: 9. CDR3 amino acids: CASTVLAGWDNEQFF. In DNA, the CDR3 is TGTGCCAGCACGGTCCTAGCGGGGTGGGACAATGAGCAGTTCTTC.

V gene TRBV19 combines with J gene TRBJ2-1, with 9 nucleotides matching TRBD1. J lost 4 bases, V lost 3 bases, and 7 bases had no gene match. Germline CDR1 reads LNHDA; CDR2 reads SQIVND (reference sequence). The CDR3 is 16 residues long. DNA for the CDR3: TGTGCCAGTAGTATGGGTGTGGGGACAGGGTACAATGAGCAGTTCTTC. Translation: CASSMGVGTGYNEQFF.

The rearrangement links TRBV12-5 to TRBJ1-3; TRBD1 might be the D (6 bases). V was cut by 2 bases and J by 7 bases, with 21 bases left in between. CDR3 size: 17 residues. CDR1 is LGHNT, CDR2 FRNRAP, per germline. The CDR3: CASGLTSSNRAGNTIYF. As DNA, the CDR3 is TGTGCTAGTGGTTTGACATCTTCAAACAGGGCCGGGAACACCATATATTTT.

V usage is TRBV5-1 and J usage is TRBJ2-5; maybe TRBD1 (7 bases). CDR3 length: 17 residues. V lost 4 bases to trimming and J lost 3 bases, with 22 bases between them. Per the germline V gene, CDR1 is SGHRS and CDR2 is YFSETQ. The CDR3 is CASSLPRGAGYEETQYF. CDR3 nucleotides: TGCGCCAGCAGCCTCCCCAGGGGGGCAGGGTACGAAGAGACCCAGTACTTC.

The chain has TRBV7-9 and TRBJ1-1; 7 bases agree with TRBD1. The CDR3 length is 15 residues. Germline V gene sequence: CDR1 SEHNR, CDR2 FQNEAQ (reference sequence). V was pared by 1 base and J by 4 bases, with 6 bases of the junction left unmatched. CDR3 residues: CASSLEGQMGTEAFF. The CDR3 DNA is TGTGCCAGCAGCTTAGAGGGACAGATGGGCACTGAAGCTTTCTTT.

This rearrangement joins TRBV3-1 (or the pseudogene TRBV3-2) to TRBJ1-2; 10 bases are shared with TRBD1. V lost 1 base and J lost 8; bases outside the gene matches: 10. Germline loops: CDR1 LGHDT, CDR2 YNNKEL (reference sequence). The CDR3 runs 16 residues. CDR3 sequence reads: CASSQGPTTGQGGYTF. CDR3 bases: TGTGCCAGCAGCCAAGGCCCTACCACGGGACAGGGGGGCTACACCTTC.